This T cell receptor beta chain was sequenced during a study of shared clonotypes between healthy human individuals. General study results and limits: Naive subsets generally had larger estimated richness than memory subsets.

Those who donated were healthy HIV-negative adults, with no recent acute infections or vaccinations reported. In the CD4+ fraction, cells were divided into CD45RA+ naive and CD45RA-negative memory subsets. About this clone: The antigen is unknown.

This CDR3 region has 15 residues. The V gene lost 3 bases and the J gene lost 4 bases, with 15 bases spanning the gap. The germline V gene encodes CDR1 ENHRY and CDR2 SYGVKD. Using immunoSEQ multiplex PCR, the repertoire was profiled, and TCRdb retains in-frame clones only, with some absent. Here the sample spans more than 2 million clones, about 94% being singletons. The sample was naive CD4+ T cells sorted from blood. Sample subset: CD45RA+ positively selected. This TCR was sampled from a man between 18 and 29 years old in good health. The gene calls are TRBV10-3 and TRBJ1-1; no definite D call. The CDR3 here is CAISESQIDGTEAFF. DNA of the CDR3: TGTGCCATCAGTGAATCTCAGATCGATGGCACTGAAGCTTTCTTT.